This T cell receptor (beta chain) was sequenced in a study of blood T cell repertoires in COVID-19. Study-wide background: Researchers got acute and convalescent COVID-19 samples from the United States, Italy and Spain. In each case, the material was cDNA or gDNA derived from T cells, B-cell-depleted T cells, or PBMCs.

This CDR3 region has 17 residues. Original analysis: Estimated nucleated cell counts came from reference gene primer amplification. The data were produced by immunoSEQ multiplex PCR, yet TCRdb's version contains in-frame clones alone and is incomplete. V and J calls and clone size come straight from that table; D and trimming were deduced from the DNA. The sample gives fewer than 30,000 clones, roughly 85% of which show up once; roughly a quarter is in the top ten. Sequencing was performed on peripheral blood. The receptor was derived from a human donor in a cohort sampled during active COVID-19. V is TRBV21-1 and J is TRBJ1-3; no DNA check was done on the table's D call, TRBD1. TRBV21-1 is termed a pseudogene. CDR3 sequence: CASSVWTGPGSGNTIYF. CDR3 DNA sequence: TGTGCCAGCAGCGTTTGGACAGGGCCAGGCTCTGGAAACACCATATATTTT.